The source of this T cell receptor (beta chain) is a study of vaccination and CD4 T cells after COVID-19. Overall study: Convalescent individuals numbered four females and six males, two being Hispanic.

Cultured CD4+ T cell DNA was sequenced using the Oncomine TCR Beta short-read assay. Via MiXCR, TCRdb re-called the PCR reads, giving one row per CDR3 protein. The data contain about 6,600 distinct CDR3 sequences, roughly 48% of them seen just once; the ten biggest clones take up over 20%. Indicated treatment: approximately 11-day PBMC culture with coronavirus spike peptide pools or control peptides (ViraFEST assay). During the years 2011-2018, before the COVID-19 pandemic, the unexposed donor's CD4+ T cells were collected. ViraFEST grew antigen-specific T cells using peptide pools, then sequenced TCRs. The authors swapped half the medium for fresh IL-2 medium on days 3 and 7. With respect to this clonotype: What it recognizes is unknown.

V was shortened by 2 bases and J by 6 bases, with 6 bases between the two germline ends. CDR1 and CDR2 (germline): GTSNPN, SVGIG (reference sequence). This CDR3 is 11 amino acids long. V is TRBV30 and J is TRBJ2-3; D remains unclear. Input material: CD4+ T cells from blood, cultured in vitro. This sequence originates from a human donor in good health. The CDR3 reads CAWSFRDTQYF. The CDR3 DNA follows: TGTGCCTGGAGTTTCAGGGATACGCAGTATTTT.